The source of this T cell receptor (beta chain) is a study of control samples from healthy donors and cancer patients. Looked up from germline, CDR1 is SGHVS and CDR2 is FQNEAQ. V trimming: 4 bases; J trimming: 2 bases; junction bases outside the gene matches: 3. The CDR3 has 14 residues. Sequencing was performed with immunoSEQ multiplex PCR; in TCRdb, only in-frame clones are kept and a portion is missing. The table includes around 99,000 clones, roughly 90% detected once. This sequence joins TRBV7-8 and TRBJ2-3; TRBD1 aligns across 7 bases. Sequencing used blood. This clonotype was sampled from a woman between 50 and 59 years old in good health. The CDR3 coding sequence is TGTGCCAGCAGCTCCGGACAGGCCACAGATACGCAGTATTTT. Protein product: CASSSGQATDTQYF.